This TCR beta chain originates from a study of CD8+CD57+ T cells in acquired aplastic anemia. About the research overall: Sorted CD4+ plus CD8+ cells gave DNA averaging roughly 3 ug. CD4+ cell libraries from healthy donors averaged around 11 million reads.

Germline CDR1 and CDR2: SEHNR and FQNEAQ (reference sequence). This CDR3 has 14 residues. V lost 5 bases to trimming and J lost 2 bases, with 11 bases between them. For CDR3 and TCR beta VDJ profiling, genomic DNA was the template used. TCRdb redid the calling of the reads with MiXCR, one entry per CDR3 protein. The sample yields approximately 200,000 distinct CDR3 sequences, around 50% seen once. Findings of the study overall: For CD8+ Simpson's diversity, patients and controls showed no significant difference. Between patients and controls, approximately 29 CD8+ CDR3 sequences were found in common.

Details on this clonotype: Its antigen is still unknown.

V gene TRBV7-9 combines with J gene TRBJ2-3, with D maybe TRBD2 (6 bases). Material for sequencing was sorted CD4+, CD8+, or CD8+CD57+ T cells (not recorded which) from PBMCs. This clonotype was obtained from a human donor in good health, serving as a control. The CDR3 region has the DNA TGTGCCAGCAGCCCCTCGGGGGTCACAGATACGCAGTATTTT. Translating gives CASSPSGVTDTQYF.